What follows are 13 T cell receptor beta chains derived from one specimen sequenced in a study of blood T cell repertoires in COVID-19. Profiled with immunoSEQ multiplex PCR; TCRdb holds only in-frame clones, not every one. This table holds just under 85,000 clones, over 80% found once. Sequencing was performed on peripheral blood. The receptor source for this set is a woman of 80 years or more with acute or convalescent COVID-19.

The genes are TRBV5-1 and TRBJ1-6, with TRBD1 identical over 7 bases. CDR3 length: 15 residues. J was trimmed by 4 bases and V by 0 bases; bases with no gene match: 1. Germline V gene lookup returns CDR1 SGHRS and CDR2 YFSETQ. CDR3 nucleotide sequence: TGCGCCAGCAGCTTGGAGGGACAGTATAATTCACCCCTCCACTTT. It is translated as CASSLEGQYNSPLHF.

The V and J genes are TRBV7-9 and TRBJ2-5; D gene uncertain. Trimming removed 5 bases from V and 5 bases from J, with 9 bases in between. The CDR3 covers 12 residues. Looked up from germline, CDR1 is SEHNR and CDR2 is FQNEAQ (reference sequence). CDR3 residues: CASSLRWETQYF. The DNA of the CDR3 is TGTGCCAGCAGCCTTAGATGGGAGACCCAGTACTTC.

The chain has TRBV9 and TRBJ1-1, with D maybe TRBD1 (5 bases). CDR3 size: 14 residues. Trimming shortened V by 4 bases and J by 7 bases, and 17 bases separated the two germline ends. Germline CDR1 reads SGDLS; CDR2 reads YYNGEE. This chain's CDR3 is CASSPRQGSGEAFF. The CDR3, as DNA: TGTGCCAGCAGCCCCAGGCAGGGTAGTGGTGAAGCTTTCTTT.

This chain joins TRBV5-1 and TRBJ1-4, with 7 bases matching TRBD1. The germline CDR1 and CDR2 sequences are SGHRS and YFSETQ. The length of the CDR3 is 15 residues. The V segment lost 3 bases and the J segment 4 bases; nucleotides outside the gene matches: 6. The DNA of the CDR3 is TGCGCCAGCAGCTCGACAGGGTCGGGTAATGAAAAACTGTTTTTT. Translated, it gives CASSSTGSGNEKLFF.

The DNA for the CDR3 is TGTGCCAGCTCGTGGGACAGGGTCAACTATGGCTACACCTTC. Its protein product is CASSWDRVNYGYTF. The rearrangement links TRBV18 to TRBJ1-2; TRBD1 matches 9 bases. V lost 6 bases and J lost 2; bases outside the gene matches: 4. Germline CDR1 is KGHSH and CDR2 is LQKENI. This CDR3 comprises 14 residues.

J is TRBJ1-2 and V is TRBV11-3; possible D gene TRBD1, 6 bases. The germline V gene has CDR1 SGHNT and CDR2 YENEEA. The CDR3 covers 15 residues. Trimming left V 5 bases short and J 0 bases short, with 13 bases between. As DNA, the CDR3 is TGTGCCAGCAGCCCACGAACAGGGTCTAACTATGGCTACACCTTC. Its protein is CASSPRTGSNYGYTF.

This chain links TRBV24-1 with TRBJ2-5; D may be TRBD2 (5 bases). With 4 bases removed from V and 0 bases from J, the gap between germline ends came to 8 bases. The CDR3 loop spans 14 amino acids. Per the germline V gene, CDR1 is KGHDR and CDR2 is SFDVKD. CDR3 nucleotide sequence: TGTGCCACCAGTGAGTCCGGGAACCAAGAGACCCAGTACTTC. Translated: CATSESGNQETQYF.

The chain is built from TRBV25-1 and TRBJ2-1, with 8 nucleotides matching TRBD1. The germline V gene encodes CDR1 MGHDK and CDR2 SYGVNS. CDR3 length: 18 amino acids. J gave up 5 bases and V 4 bases, and 16 bases lay outside the gene matches. CDR3 bases: TGTGCCAGCAGTGGGACCCGAGGACAGGGAGGTTGGCACAATGAGCAGTTCTTC. Protein sequence: CASSGTRGQGGWHNEQFF.

The V call is TRBV12-3 or TRBV12-4, the J call TRBJ1-2; D might be TRBD1 (6 bases). The CDR3 is made up of 13 amino acids. V lost 6 bases to trimming and J lost 8 bases, with 16 bases between them. The CDR3 spells CASSFTGLQGYTF. The CDR3, as DNA: TGTGCCAGCAGCTTTACAGGGCTGCAGGGCTACACCTTC.

This clone was detected once. The rearrangement links TRBV3-1 (or the pseudogene TRBV3-2) to TRBJ2-2, with D tentatively TRBD2 (5 bases). The V and J ends lost 1 base and 5 bases respectively, with 8 bases between them. Per the germline V gene, CDR1 is LGHDT and CDR2 is YNNKEL (reference sequence). CDR3 length: 14 residues. The CDR3 here is CASSQAGSTGELFF. CDR3 nucleotide sequence: TGTGCCAGCAGCCAAGCGGGATCTACCGGGGAGCTGTTTTTT.

V usage is TRBV24-1 and J usage is TRBJ1-5; 7 positions match TRBD1. CDR3 length equals 14 residues. The germline CDR1 and CDR2 sequences are KGHDR and SFDVKD. Losses at the gene ends were 8 bases for V and 2 bases for J; bases not matched to a gene: 5. The CDR3 sequence: CATTGQSGNQPQHF. DNA for the CDR3: TGTGCCACCACGGGACAGTCTGGCAATCAGCCCCAGCATTTT.

This chain joins TRBV6-2 or TRBV6-3 and TRBJ2-7; the D gene is possibly TRBD2 (6 bases). CDR1 and CDR2 from the germline V gene are MNHEY and SVGEGT. V lost 2 bases and J 2 bases, leaving 10 bases between the germline ends. The CDR3 loop spans 14 amino acids. The CDR3 spells CASSYMRGAYEQYF. The DNA of the CDR3 is TGTGCCAGCAGTTACATGCGGGGAGCCTACGAGCAGTACTTC.

J is TRBJ2-7 and V is TRBV7-9, with a tentative D call TRBD1 (7 bases). The CDR3 covers 15 residues. Germline loops: CDR1 SEHNR, CDR2 FQNEAQ (reference sequence). V lost 1 base, J lost 3 bases, and 13 bases lay in between. In nucleotides, the CDR3 is TGTGCCAGCAGCTTAGACAGGGGACTCAACTACGAGCAGTACTTC. Its protein is CASSLDRGLNYEQYF. Supplemented by reference TRBV7-9 and TRBJ2-7, the full variable domain reads DTGVSQNPRHKITKRGQNVTFRCDPISEHNRLYWYRQTLGQGPEFLTYFQNEAQLEKSRLLSDRFSAERPKGSFSTLEIQRTEQGDSAMYLCASSLDRGLNYEQYFGPGTRLTVT.